This passage covers 10 T cell receptor beta chains from one sample sequenced in a study of T-cell memory formation after mild COVID-19 (dated by TCRdb to the early 2020s). Library construction relied on 5' RACE. The sample was run on an Illumina NovaSeq 6000. TCRdb reanalyzed the raw reads on its own, using fastp at Q25 for trimming and MiXCR for clone calling, and kept in-frame beta chains. Every CDR3 protein is listed once, alongside the most common genes and DNA of its rows. The sample has approximately 290,000 distinct CDR3 sequences on record, 7% to 10% of them singletons. The ten largest clones capture approximately 23% of the sample. The sequenced material came from PBMCs or a T cell subset sorted from them (not recorded which). The receptors derive from a man between 18 and 29 years old who had mild COVID-19 (a few samples of this study predate the infection). The sample titles of this study are shuffled in the database, so cell type and time point are left out; the donor was told from shared clones.

This clonotype was seen repeatedly, ten times or more. The V call is TRBV7-2, the J call TRBJ1-6; D may be TRBD1 (5 bases). Trimming shortened V by 5 bases and J by 5 bases, and 22 bases separated the two germline ends. The germline gives CDR1 SGHTA, CDR2 FQGNSA. The CDR3 totals 18 residues. CDR3 in amino acids: CASSPPGGAWGNNSPLHF. In nucleotides, the CDR3 is TGTGCCAGCAGCCCACCCGGGGGAGCGTGGGGGAATAATTCACCCCTCCACTTT. Full variable domain (rest looked up from reference TRBV7-2 and TRBJ1-6): GAGVSQSPSNKVTEKGKDVELRCDPISGHTALYWYRQSLGQGLEFLIYFQGNSAPDKSGLPSDRFSAERTGGSVSTLTIQRTQQEDSAVYLCASSPPGGAWGNNSPLHFGNGTRLTVT.

The rearrangement joins TRBV4-1 to TRBJ2-7, with 10 nucleotides matching TRBD1. Germline V gives CDR1 MGHRA, CDR2 YSYEKL. Germline trimming cut 6 bases from V and 3 bases from J; bases unmatched to any gene: 5. The CDR3 sequence is 14 residues long. DNA of the CDR3: TGCGCCAGCAGTTACCGGGACAGGGGCTACGAGCAGTACGTC. Translated, it gives CASSYRDRGYEQYV.

The chain recombines TRBV11-2 with TRBJ2-3, with TRBD1 matching 9 bases. Germline CDR1 reads SGHAT; CDR2 reads FQNNGV. There are 18 residues in the CDR3. V shed 4 bases, J shed 2 bases, and the junction held 13 bases outside the gene matches. This CDR3 reads CASSSGDRVSQITDTQYF. For the CDR3, the DNA is TGTGCCAGCAGCTCAGGGGACAGGGTCTCCCAAATCACAGATACGCAGTATTTT.

This clonotype was detected only a few times. The chain's CDR3 is CASSPILGANVLTF. The DNA for the CDR3 is TGTGCCAGTAGTCCGATACTCGGGGCCAACGTCCTGACTTTC. J is TRBJ2-6 and V is TRBV19; D is unclear. The V gene's germline CDR1 is LNHDA and CDR2 SQIVND (reference sequence). The CDR3 spans 14 residues. Trimming pared 5 bases from V and 4 bases from J, leaving 9 bases between.

This clonotype was found a few times. The J gene is TRBJ1-1, the V gene TRBV30; D not certain. Germline-derived CDR1 and CDR2 are GTSNPN and SVGIG (reference sequence). The V and J ends lost 0 bases and 4 bases respectively, with 3 bases between them. The CDR3 sequence is 11 residues long. Here the CDR3 reads CAWSVSTEAFF. CDR3 bases: TGTGCCTGGAGTGTGTCCACTGAAGCTTTCTTT.

This sequence joins TRBV3-1 and TRBJ2-5; TRBD1 aligns across 8 bases. CDR3 length: 13 residues. Germline V gene data show CDR1 as LGHDT and CDR2 as YNNKEL (reference sequence). V lost 2 bases, J lost 4 bases, and 0 bases stayed unmatched. The CDR3 region has the DNA TGTGCCAGCAGCCAAACAGGGGGAGAGACCCAGTACTTC. As protein: CASSQTGGETQYF.

This clonotype was observed a handful of times. This chain joins TRBV24-1 and TRBJ2-2, with 9 bases matching TRBD2. The J segment lost 2 bases and the V segment lost 7 bases, leaving 19 bases of the junction unmatched. Germline values: CDR1 KGHDR, CDR2 SFDVKD. The CDR3 runs to 20 residues. The CDR3 spells CATSYRASGGIKANTGELFF. The DNA for the CDR3 is TGTGCCACCAGCTACAGGGCGAGCGGGGGGATAAAGGCTAACACCGGGGAGCTGTTTTTT.

The V call is TRBV6-2 or TRBV6-3, the J call TRBJ2-7, with 10 bases lining up with TRBD2. Germline lookup yields CDR1 MNHEY and CDR2 SVGEGT. CDR3 length: 17 residues. V shed 7 bases, J shed 5 bases, and the junction held 17 bases outside the gene matches. The DNA of the CDR3 is TGTGCCAGCACTACAGGGTCACTAGCGGGGCAAAGCCACGAGCAGTACGTC. Amino acids: CASTTGSLAGQSHEQYV.

This clonotype turned up a few times. The V gene is TRBV15, the J gene TRBJ2-4, with D perhaps TRBD2 (6 bases). V lost 5 bases and J 2 bases, leaving 10 bases between the germline ends. Germline CDR1 is LNHNV and CDR2 is YYDKDF (reference sequence). This CDR3 has 14 amino acids. The CDR3 sequence is CATSQEGTKNIQYF. CDR3 nucleotides: TGTGCCACCAGCCAGGAGGGGACCAAAAACATTCAGTACTTC.

This clonotype was seen more than once but under ten times. This chain joins TRBV7-2 and TRBJ2-3; D gene ambiguous. Germline V CDR1 and CDR2: SGHTA, FQGNSA. The CDR3 sequence is 16 residues long. V was shortened by 5 bases and J by 0 bases, with 15 bases between the two germline ends. The CDR3: CASSTRVGLSTDTQYF. DNA of the CDR3: TGTGCCAGCAGCACCCGCGTTGGGCTTAGCACAGATACGCAGTATTTT. The full variable domain, completed using reference TRBV7-2 and TRBJ2-3, is GAGVSQSPSNKVTEKGKDVELRCDPISGHTALYWYRQSLGQGLEFLIYFQGNSAPDKSGLPSDRFSAERTGGSVSTLTIQRTQQEDSAVYLCASSTRVGLSTDTQYFGPGTRLTVL.